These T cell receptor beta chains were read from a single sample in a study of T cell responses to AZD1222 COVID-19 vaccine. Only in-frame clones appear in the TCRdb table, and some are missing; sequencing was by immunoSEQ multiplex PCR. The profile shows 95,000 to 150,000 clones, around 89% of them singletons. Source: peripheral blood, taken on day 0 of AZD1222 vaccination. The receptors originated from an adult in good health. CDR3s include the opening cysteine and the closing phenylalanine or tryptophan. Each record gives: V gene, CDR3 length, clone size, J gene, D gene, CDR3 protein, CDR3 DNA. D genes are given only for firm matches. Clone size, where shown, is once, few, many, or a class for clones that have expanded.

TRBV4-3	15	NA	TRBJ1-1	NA	CASSPFGEGNTEAFF	TGCGCCAGCAGCCCTTTTGGGGAGGGGAACACTGAAGCTTTCTTT
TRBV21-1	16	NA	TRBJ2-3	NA	CASSKVLGKGTDTQYF	TGTGCCAGCAGCAAAGTTCTGGGGAAGGGCACAGATACGCAGTATTTT
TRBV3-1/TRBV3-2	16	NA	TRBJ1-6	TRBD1	CASSLQGNKKGSPLHF	TGTGCCAGCAGCCTACAGGGGAACAAAAAGGGTTCACCCCTCCACTTT
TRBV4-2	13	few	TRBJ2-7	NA	CASSSLRAYEQYF	TGTGCCAGCAGCTCCTTACGAGCCTACGAGCAGTACTTC
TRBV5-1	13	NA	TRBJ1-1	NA	CASSLGGLTEAFF	TGCGCCAGCAGCTTGGGGGGGCTCACTGAAGCTTTCTTT
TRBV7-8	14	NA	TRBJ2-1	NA	CASSLAGTYNEQFF	TGTGCCAGCAGCTTAGCGGGGACTTACAATGAGCAGTTCTTC
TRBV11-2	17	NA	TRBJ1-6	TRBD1	CASSLGLRDRWDSPLHF	TGTGCCAGCAGCTTAGGCCTCCGGGACAGGTGGGACTCACCCCTCCACTTT
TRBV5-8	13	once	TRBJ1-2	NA	CASSSTGLVGYTF	TGTGCCAGCAGCTCTACAGGGTTGGTGGGCTACACCTTC
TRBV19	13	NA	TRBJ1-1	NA	CASSIWGHTEAFF	TGTGCCAGTAGTATTTGGGGGCACACTGAAGCTTTCTTT
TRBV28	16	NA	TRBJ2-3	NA	CASSSTGKGTSDTQYF	TGTGCCAGCAGTTCAACAGGGAAGGGTACATCAGATACGCAGTATTTT
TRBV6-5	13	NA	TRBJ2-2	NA	CASPRARTGELFF	TGTGCCAGCCCTCGGGCTCGCACCGGGGAGCTGTTTTTT
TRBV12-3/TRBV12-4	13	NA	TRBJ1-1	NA	CASNPGPSAEAFF	TGTGCCAGCAACCCTGGACCCTCGGCTGAAGCTTTCTTT
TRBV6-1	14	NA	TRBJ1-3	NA	CASSEKGQGNTIYF	TGTGCCAGCAGTGAAAAGGGACAAGGAAACACCATATATTTT
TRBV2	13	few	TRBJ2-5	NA	CASKRVFQETQYF	TGTGCCAGCAAGCGGGTATTTCAAGAGACCCAGTACTTC
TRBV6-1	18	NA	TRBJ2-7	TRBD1	CASSEASFGTGSSYEQYF	TGTGCCAGCAGTGAAGCTTCCTTTGGGACAGGGAGCTCCTACGAGCAGTACTTC
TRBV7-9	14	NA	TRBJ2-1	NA	CASSLAVSRDEQFF	TGTGCCAGCAGCTTAGCGGTGTCCAGGGATGAGCAGTTCTTC
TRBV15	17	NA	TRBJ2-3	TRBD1	CATSRVRGLDLTDTQYF	TGTGCCACCAGCAGAGTGAGGGGGCTGGACTTAACAGATACGCAGTATTTT
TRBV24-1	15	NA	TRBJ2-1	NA	CATSDSGHGNNEQFF	TGTGCCACCAGTGATTCGGGACATGGGAACAATGAGCAGTTCTTC
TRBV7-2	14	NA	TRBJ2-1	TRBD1	CASSPRQGPTEQFF	TGTGCCAGCAGCCCCCGACAGGGGCCCACTGAGCAGTTCTTC
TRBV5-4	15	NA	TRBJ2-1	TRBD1	CASSLEGALMNEQFF	TGTGCCAGCAGCTTGGAGGGGGCATTGATGAATGAGCAGTTCTTC
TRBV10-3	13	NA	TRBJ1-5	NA	CAINTQHGEPQHF	TGTGCCATCAATACACAGCACGGGGAGCCCCAGCATTTT
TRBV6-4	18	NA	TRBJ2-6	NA	CASSQSPNSAGGANVLTF	TGTGCCAGCAGTCAATCACCGAACAGTGCGGGAGGGGCCAACGTCCTGACTTTC
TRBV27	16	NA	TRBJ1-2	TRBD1	CASSPGTGQLVYGYTF	TGTGCCAGCAGTCCGGGGACAGGGCAGTTGGTCTATGGCTACACCTTC